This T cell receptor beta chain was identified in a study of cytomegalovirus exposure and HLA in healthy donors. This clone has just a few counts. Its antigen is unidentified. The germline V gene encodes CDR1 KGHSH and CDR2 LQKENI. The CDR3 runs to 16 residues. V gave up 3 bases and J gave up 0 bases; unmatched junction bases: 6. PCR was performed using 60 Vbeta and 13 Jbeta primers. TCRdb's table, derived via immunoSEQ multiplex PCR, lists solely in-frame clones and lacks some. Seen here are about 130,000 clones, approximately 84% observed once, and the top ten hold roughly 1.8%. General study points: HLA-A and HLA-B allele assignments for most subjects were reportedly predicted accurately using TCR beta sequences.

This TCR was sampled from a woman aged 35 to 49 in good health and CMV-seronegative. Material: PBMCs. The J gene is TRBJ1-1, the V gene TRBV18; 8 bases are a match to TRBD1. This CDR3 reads CASSPRTGRMNTEAFF. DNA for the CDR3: TGTGCCAGCTCACCCAGGACAGGGAGGATGAACACTGAAGCTTTCTTT.